Described below is a single T cell receptor beta chain sequence and its context. Assay used: immunoSEQ multiplex PCR; TCRdb lists only in-frame clones, some missing. The profile shows around 57,000 clones, approximately 90% of them singletons. The record originates from a study of T cell changes during pregnancy in multiple sclerosis. Per the germline V gene, CDR1 is SGHKS and CDR2 is YYEKEE (reference sequence). V shed 0 bases and J shed 6 bases, with 7 bases lying between them. The CDR3 extends over 13 amino acids. The source was CD4+ T cells from peripheral blood mononuclear cells, collected after pregnancy. This clonotype was obtained from a female donor in good health, enrolled as a control in a pregnancy study. The chain is built from TRBV5-5 and TRBJ2-1; D unclear. CDR3 protein: CASSLARPNEQFF. The CDR3 region has the DNA TGTGCCAGCAGCTTGGCCAGGCCCAATGAGCAGTTCTTC.